These 5 T cell receptor beta chains share one sample of origin, sequenced in a study of T cells after yellow fever vaccination. TCRdb analysed the 5' RACE reads with MiXCR anew, one entry per CDR3 protein. The profile shows approximately 550,000 distinct CDR3 sequences, roughly a fifth of them singletons. This specimen consisted of PBMCs, obtained 15 days after the yellow fever booster vaccination. The receptors originated from a man aged 25 to 40 who received the YFV17D yellow fever vaccine.

This chain uses TRBV2 with TRBJ2-1, with TRBD1 matching 8 bases. Germline V gives CDR1 SNHLY, CDR2 FYNNEI. V shed 7 bases, J shed 1 base, and the junction held 6 bases outside the gene matches. The CDR3 consists of 15 residues. CDR3 sequence (DNA): TGTGCCAGCACTATGGACAGGGAGTCCTACAATGAGCAGTTCTTC. Protein sequence: CASTMDRESYNEQFF. Full variable domain (rest looked up from reference TRBV2 and TRBJ2-1): EPEVTQTPSHQVTQMGQEVILRCVPISNHLYFYWYRQILGQKVEFLVSFYNNEISEKSEIFDDQFSVERPDGSNFTLKIRSTKLEDSAMYFCASTMDRESYNEQFFGPGTRLTVL.

This clonotype has just a few counts. The rearrangement joins TRBV27 to TRBJ1-3; weak D call: TRBD1 (5 bases). This CDR3 spans 15 amino acids. The V gene lost 6 bases and the J gene lost 3 bases, with 15 bases spanning the gap. Germline assignment: CDR1 MNHEY and CDR2 SMNVEV (reference sequence). CDR3 sequence: CASSPYSGSGNTIYF. CDR3 nucleotide sequence: TGTGCCAGCAGCCCATATTCAGGGAGTGGAAACACCATATATTTT.

The V gene is TRBV6-2 or TRBV6-3, the J gene TRBJ2-7; TRBD2 is a possible D gene (5 bases). Germline V gene data show CDR1 as MNHEY and CDR2 as SVGEGT. V dropped 4 bases and J dropped 4 bases, with 20 bases sitting between them. The CDR3 covers 16 residues. CDR3 region: CASSSQTGYQRYEQYF. The CDR3 DNA is TGTGCCAGCAGTTCCCAGACGGGGTACCAAAGGTACGAGCAGTACTTC.

On this clonotype itself: A junction end diverges from the germline sequence, so it may reflect a read error. This chain connects TRBV29-1 to TRBJ2-1, with D tentatively TRBD2 (6 bases). This CDR3 is built from 13 residues. Germline CDR1 SQVTM, CDR2 ANQGSEA. CDR3 nucleotides: TGCAGCGTTGCCGGGGACTCCCACAATGAGCAGTTCTTC. Translated, it gives CSVAGDSHNEQFF.

A few counts support this clonotype. The V and J genes are TRBV7-6 and TRBJ1-4; no definite D call. The CDR3 runs 13 residues. The ends were cut back, 3 bases at V and 5 bases at J, with 7 bases in the middle. Germline CDR1 is SGHVS and CDR2 is FNYEAQ. CDR3 bases: TGTGCCAGCAGCTTGTCGATCAATGAAAAACTGTTTTTT. Its protein is CASSLSINEKLFF.